This T cell receptor beta chain was recorded in a study of T cell repertoires in cytomegalovirus infection. Study context: From public TCR beta signatures came an indication of both CMV infection and matching HLA type.

The CDR3 runs 15 residues. Germline assignment: CDR1 SGHTA and CDR2 FQGNSA. V was cut by 4 bases and J by 4 bases, with 16 bases left in between. MiXCR, applied by TCRdb to the reads, yields one record per CDR3 protein. Seen here are 200,000 to 250,000 distinct CDR3 sequences, 35% to 40% observed once, and the top ten hold approximately 59%. This clonotype occurred many times. Its target is unknown. The chain carries TRBV7-2 and TRBJ1-1; D is unresolved. Specimen: CD8+ T cells from cultured PBMCs, collected from culture after CMV antigen stimulation. The receptor was isolated from a human donor in good health (CMV status not recorded). Some clones in this sample may be carry-over from other donors' samples. The CDR3 DNA reads TGTGCCAGCAGCTCGGGAACGCAGTCTCGCACTGAAGCTTTCTTT. It yields the protein CASSSGTQSRTEAFF.